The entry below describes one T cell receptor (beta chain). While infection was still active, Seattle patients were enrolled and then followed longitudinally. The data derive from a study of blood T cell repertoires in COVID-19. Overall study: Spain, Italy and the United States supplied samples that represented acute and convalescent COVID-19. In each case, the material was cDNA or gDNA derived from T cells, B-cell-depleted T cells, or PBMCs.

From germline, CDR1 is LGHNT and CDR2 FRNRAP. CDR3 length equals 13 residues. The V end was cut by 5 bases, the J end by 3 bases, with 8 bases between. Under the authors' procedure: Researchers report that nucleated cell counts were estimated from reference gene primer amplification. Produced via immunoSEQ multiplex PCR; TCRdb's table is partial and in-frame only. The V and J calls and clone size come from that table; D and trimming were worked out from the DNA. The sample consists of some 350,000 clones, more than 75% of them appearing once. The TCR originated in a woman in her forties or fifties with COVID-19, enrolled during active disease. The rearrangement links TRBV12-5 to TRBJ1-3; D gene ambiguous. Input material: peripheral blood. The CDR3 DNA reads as TGTGCTAGTGGTAATGCTAATGGAAACACCATATATTTT. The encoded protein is CASGNANGNTIYF.